This T cell receptor beta chain emerged from a study of a mutant IDH1 vaccine in newly diagnosed glioma. Overall study context: Vaccines were begun 4-6 weeks after radiotherapy alone, or with temozolomide cycles. Treated patients were about 60% male, about 40% female, mean age around 40 years. Study findings and constraints: Patients mounted vaccine-induced immune responses in 90% to 95% of cases. Pseudoprogression apparently lacked any relation to changes in top peripheral T cell clonotypes.

About this clone itself: The target antigen is unknown.

The protocol was immunoSEQ multiplex PCR, while the TCRdb copy is restricted to in-frame clones and leaves out a portion. The data contain some 66,000 clones, around four fifths of them singletons. The time point: week 35, safety follow-up. Mutant IDH1 20-mer peptide, at 300 ug, made up each vaccine dose, with topical imiquimod. Germline-derived CDR1 and CDR2 are SGHDT and YYEEEE. The V end was cut by 0 bases, the J end by 8 bases, with 5 bases between. The CDR3 has 11 residues. Specimen: PBMCs, collected from a glioma patient whose treatment included an IDH1 peptide vaccine. This chain connects TRBV5-6 to TRBJ1-2; D is unresolved. This TCR was sampled from a man aged 30 to 45 with glioma. This CDR3 is CASSLDLGYTF. The CDR3 region has the DNA TGTGCCAGCAGCTTGGACCTGGGCTACACCTTC.